The clone carrying this T cell receptor (beta chain) was counted a few times. Its target is unknown. The length of the CDR3 is 14 residues. Germline CDR1 is LGHDT and CDR2 is YNNKEL (reference sequence). Trimming removed 2 bases at V and 7 bases at J, with 11 bases between. The authors incorporated unique molecular identifiers into the TCR beta cDNA libraries. TCRdb processed the PCR reads anew with MiXCR; each CDR3 protein has one entry. The sample has around 500,000 distinct CDR3 sequences; around a third are singletons. This specimen comes from a study of post-analysis software for immune sequencing data. Study-wide findings and caveats: Significantly lower normalized Chao1 diversity was found in patients with multiple sclerosis relative to controls. The study found TRBV5-6, TRBV5-1 and TRBV20-1 among about five TRBV segments more frequent in patients than controls.

The sample taken for sequencing was blood. The chain combines TRBV3-1 with TRBJ1-4, with D possibly being TRBD1 (6 bases). This receptor was identified in a girl younger than 18 with multiple sclerosis. For the CDR3, the DNA is TGTGCCAGCAGCCAAAACAGGGTTAGTGAAAAACTGTTTTTT. Its protein product is CASSQNRVSEKLFF.